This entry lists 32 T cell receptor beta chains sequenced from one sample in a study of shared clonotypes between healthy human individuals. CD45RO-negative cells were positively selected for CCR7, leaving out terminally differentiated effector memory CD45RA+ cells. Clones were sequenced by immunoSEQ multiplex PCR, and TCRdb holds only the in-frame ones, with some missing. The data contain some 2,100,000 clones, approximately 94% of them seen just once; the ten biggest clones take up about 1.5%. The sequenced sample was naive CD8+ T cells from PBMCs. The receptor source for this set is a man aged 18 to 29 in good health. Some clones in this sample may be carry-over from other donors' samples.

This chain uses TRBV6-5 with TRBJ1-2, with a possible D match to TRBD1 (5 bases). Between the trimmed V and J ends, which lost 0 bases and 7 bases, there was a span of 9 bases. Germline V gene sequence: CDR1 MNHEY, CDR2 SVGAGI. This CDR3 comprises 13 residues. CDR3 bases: TGTGCCAGCAGTTACTCGACGGGGGGTGGCTACACCTTC. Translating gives CASSYSTGGGYTF.

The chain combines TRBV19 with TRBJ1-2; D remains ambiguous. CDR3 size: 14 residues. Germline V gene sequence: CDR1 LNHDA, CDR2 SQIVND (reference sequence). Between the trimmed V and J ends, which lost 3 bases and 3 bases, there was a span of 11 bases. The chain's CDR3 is CASSIIGSDYGYTF. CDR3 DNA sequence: TGTGCCAGTAGTATTATCGGCAGCGACTATGGCTACACCTTC. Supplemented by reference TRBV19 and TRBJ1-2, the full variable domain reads DGGITQSPKYLFRKEGQNVTLSCEQNLNHDAMYWYRQDPGQGLRLIYYSQIVNDFQKGDIAEGYSVSREKKESFPLTVTSAQKNPTAFYLCASSIIGSDYGYTFGSGTRLTVV.

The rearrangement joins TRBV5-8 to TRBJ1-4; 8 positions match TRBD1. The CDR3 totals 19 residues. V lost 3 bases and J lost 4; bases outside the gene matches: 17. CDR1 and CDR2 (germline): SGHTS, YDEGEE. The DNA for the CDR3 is TGTGCCAGCAGCTCCATTTCGGGACAGGCATGGGAGAATAATGAAAAACTGTTTTTT. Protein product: CASSSISGQAWENNEKLFF.

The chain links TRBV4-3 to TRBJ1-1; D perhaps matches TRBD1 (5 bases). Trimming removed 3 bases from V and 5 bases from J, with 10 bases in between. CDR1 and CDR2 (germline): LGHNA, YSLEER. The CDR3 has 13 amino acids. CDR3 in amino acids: CASSQGLFTEAFF. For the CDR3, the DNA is TGCGCCAGCAGCCAGGGACTCTTTACTGAAGCTTTCTTT.

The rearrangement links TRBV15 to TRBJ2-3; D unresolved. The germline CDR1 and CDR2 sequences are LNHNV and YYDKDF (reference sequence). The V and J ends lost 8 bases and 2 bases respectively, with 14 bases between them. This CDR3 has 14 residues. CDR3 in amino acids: CATVGGADTDTQYF. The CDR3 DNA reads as TGTGCCACCGTCGGCGGCGCGGACACAGATACGCAGTATTTT.

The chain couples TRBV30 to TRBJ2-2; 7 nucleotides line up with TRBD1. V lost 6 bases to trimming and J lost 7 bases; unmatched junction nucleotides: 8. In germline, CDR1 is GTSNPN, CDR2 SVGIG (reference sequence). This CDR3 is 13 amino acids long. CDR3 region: CACNRGWVGELFF. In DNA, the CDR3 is TGTGCCTGCAACAGGGGATGGGTCGGGGAGCTGTTTTTT.

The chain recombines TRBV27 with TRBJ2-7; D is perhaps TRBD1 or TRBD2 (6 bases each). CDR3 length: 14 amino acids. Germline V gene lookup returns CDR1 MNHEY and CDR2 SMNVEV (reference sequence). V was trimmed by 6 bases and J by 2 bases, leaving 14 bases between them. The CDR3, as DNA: TGTGCCAGCAGCCAAGGGGGGCCAACCTACGAGCAGTACTTC. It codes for CASSQGGPTYEQYF.

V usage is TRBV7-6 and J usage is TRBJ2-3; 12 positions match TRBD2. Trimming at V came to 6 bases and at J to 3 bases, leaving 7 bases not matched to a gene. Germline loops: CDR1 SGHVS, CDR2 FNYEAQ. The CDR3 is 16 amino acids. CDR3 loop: CASSFGLAGKTDTQYF. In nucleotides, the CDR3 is TGTGCCAGCAGTTTTGGACTAGCGGGAAAGACAGATACGCAGTATTTT.

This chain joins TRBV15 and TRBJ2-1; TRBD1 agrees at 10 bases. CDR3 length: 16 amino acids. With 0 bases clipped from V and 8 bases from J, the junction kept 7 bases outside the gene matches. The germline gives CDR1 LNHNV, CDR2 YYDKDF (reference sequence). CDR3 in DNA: TGTGCCACCAGCAGAGATTTGACAGGGGGCTTCTATGAGCAGTTCTTC. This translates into CATSRDLTGGFYEQFF.

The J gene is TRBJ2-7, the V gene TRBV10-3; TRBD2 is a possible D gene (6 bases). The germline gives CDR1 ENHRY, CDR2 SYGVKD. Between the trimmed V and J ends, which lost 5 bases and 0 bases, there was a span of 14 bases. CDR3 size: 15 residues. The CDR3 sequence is CAISSRLGSSYEQYF. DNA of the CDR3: TGTGCCATCAGTTCTAGACTAGGCAGCTCCTACGAGCAGTACTTC.

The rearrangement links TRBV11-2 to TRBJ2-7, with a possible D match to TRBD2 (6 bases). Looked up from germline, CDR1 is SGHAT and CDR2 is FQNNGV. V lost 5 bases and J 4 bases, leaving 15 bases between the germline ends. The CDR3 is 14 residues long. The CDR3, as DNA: TGTGCCAGCAGCCCCCGGGACTCCAAATACGAGCAGTACTTC. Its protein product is CASSPRDSKYEQYF.

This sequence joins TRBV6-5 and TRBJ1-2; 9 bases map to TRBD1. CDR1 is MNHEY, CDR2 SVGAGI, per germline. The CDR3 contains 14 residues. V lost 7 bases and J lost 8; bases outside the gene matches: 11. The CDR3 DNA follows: TGTGCCAGCATCGGAGTACAGGGGGCAGAAGGCTACACCTTC. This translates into CASIGVQGAEGYTF.

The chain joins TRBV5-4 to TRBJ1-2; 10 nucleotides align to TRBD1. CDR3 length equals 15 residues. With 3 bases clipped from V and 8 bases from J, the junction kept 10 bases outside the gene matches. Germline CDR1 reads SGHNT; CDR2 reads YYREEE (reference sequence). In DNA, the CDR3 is TGTGCCAGCAGCTCGGGACAGGGGATAATACGAGGCTACACCTTC. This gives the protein CASSSGQGIIRGYTF.

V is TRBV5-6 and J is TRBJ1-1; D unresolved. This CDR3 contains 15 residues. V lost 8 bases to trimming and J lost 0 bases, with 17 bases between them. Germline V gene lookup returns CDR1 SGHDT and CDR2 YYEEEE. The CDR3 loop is CASNGGPQLNTEAFF. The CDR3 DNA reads TGTGCCAGTAATGGCGGACCGCAACTGAACACTGAAGCTTTCTTT.

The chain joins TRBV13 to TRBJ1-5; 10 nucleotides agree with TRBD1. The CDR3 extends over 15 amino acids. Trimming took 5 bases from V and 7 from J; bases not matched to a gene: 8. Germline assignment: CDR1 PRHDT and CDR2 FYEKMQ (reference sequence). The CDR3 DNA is TGTGCCAGCAGCGAGGGACAGGGGACTGCCCAGCCCCAGCATTTT. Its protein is CASSEGQGTAQPQHF.

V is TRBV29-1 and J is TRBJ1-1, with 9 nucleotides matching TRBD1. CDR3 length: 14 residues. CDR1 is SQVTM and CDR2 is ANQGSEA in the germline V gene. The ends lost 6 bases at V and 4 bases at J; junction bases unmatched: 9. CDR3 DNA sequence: TGCAGCGTCAGAGAGGACAGGGGTGGCACTGAAGCTTTCTTT. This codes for CSVREDRGGTEAFF.

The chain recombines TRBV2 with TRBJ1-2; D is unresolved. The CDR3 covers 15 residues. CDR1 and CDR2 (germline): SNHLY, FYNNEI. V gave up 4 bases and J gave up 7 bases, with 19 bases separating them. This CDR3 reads CASSGEDQVHRGYTF. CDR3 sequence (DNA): TGTGCCAGCAGTGGAGAGGACCAAGTCCATCGTGGCTACACCTTC.

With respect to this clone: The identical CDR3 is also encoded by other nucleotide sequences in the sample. Here the CDR3 DNA reads TGCGCCAGCAGCCAAGGCGGGAGGGAGCAGTTCTTC. This encodes CASSQGGREQFF. The rearrangement uses TRBV4-1 and TRBJ2-1, with 8 nucleotides matching TRBD2. Germline V CDR1 and CDR2: MGHRA, YSYEKL. The length of the CDR3 is 12 residues. Losses at the gene ends were 1 base for V and 10 bases for J; bases not matched to a gene: 0.

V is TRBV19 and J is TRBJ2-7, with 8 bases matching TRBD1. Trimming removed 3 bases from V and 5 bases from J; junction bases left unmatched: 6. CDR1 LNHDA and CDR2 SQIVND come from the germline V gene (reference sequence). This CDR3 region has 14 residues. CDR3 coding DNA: TGTGCCAGTAGTATCGGGGACAGGATGGACGAGCAGTACTTC. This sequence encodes CASSIGDRMDEQYF.

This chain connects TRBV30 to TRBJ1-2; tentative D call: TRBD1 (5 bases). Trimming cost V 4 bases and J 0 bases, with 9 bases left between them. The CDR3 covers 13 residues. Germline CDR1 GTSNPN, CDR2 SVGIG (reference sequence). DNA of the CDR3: TGTGCCTGGATGACAGCTACTAACTATGGCTACACCTTC. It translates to CAWMTATNYGYTF.

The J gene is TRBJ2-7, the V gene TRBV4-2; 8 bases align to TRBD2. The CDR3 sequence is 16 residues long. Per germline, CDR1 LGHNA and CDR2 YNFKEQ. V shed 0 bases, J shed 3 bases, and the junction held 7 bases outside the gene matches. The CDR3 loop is CASSQDPAGTSYEQYF. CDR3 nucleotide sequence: TGTGCCAGCAGCCAAGATCCTGCCGGGACTAGCTACGAGCAGTACTTC.

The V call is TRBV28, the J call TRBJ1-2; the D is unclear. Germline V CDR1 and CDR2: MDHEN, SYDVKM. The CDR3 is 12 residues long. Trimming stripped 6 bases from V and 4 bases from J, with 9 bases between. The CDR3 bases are TGTGCCAGCAGCGACGGGGTCTATGGCTACACCTTC. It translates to CASSDGVYGYTF.

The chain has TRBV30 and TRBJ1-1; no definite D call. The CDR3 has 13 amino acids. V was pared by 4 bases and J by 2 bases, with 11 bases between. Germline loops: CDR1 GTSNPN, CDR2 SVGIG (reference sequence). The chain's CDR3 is CAWTLGTNTEAFF. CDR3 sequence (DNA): TGTGCCTGGACCCTCGGCACAAACACTGAAGCTTTCTTT.

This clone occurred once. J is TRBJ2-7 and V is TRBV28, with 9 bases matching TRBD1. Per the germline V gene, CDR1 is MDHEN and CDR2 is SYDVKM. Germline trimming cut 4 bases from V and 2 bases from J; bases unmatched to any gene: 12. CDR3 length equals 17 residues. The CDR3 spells CASSWDREKKNTYEQYF. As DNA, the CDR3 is TGTGCCAGCAGTTGGGACAGGGAAAAGAAGAATACCTACGAGCAGTACTTC.

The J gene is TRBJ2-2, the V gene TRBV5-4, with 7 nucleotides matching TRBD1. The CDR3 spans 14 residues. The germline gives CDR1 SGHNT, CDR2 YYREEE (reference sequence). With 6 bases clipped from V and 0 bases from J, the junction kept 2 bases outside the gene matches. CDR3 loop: CASTDRPNTGELFF. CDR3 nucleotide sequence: TGTGCCAGCACGGACAGGCCGAACACCGGGGAGCTGTTTTTT.

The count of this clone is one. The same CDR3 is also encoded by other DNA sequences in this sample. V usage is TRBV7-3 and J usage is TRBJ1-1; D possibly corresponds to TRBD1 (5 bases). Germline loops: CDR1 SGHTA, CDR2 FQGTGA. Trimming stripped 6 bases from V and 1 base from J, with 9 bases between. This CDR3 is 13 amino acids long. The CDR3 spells CASSPTENTEAFF. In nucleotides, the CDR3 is TGTGCCAGCAGTCCGACAGAGAACACTGAAGCTTTCTTT.

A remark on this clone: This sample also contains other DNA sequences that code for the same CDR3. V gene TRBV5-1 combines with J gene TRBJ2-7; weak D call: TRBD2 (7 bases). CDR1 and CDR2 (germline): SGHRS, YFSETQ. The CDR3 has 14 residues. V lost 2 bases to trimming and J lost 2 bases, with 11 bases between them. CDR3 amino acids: CASSFSGGTYEQYF. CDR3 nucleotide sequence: TGCGCCAGCAGCTTTTCGGGGGGCACCTACGAGCAGTACTTC.

CDR3 in DNA: TGCAGCGTTGGGGGCCGGACCCCGGGGGCCTACGAGCAGTACTTC. Its protein product is CSVGGRTPGAYEQYF. The rearrangement uses TRBV29-1 and TRBJ2-7; weak D call: TRBD2 (6 bases). Trimming took off 4 bases at V and 2 bases at J, with 18 bases between the two ends. In germline, CDR1 is SQVTM, CDR2 ANQGSEA. The CDR3 runs to 15 residues.

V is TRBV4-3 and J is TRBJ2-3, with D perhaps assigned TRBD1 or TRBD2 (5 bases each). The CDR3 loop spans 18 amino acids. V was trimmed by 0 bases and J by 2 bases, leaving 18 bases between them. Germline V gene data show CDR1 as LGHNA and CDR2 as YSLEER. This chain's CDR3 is CASSQEFLGRAPTDTQYF. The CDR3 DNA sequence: TGCGCCAGCAGCCAAGAATTTCTGGGGCGGGCCCCCACAGATACGCAGTATTTT.

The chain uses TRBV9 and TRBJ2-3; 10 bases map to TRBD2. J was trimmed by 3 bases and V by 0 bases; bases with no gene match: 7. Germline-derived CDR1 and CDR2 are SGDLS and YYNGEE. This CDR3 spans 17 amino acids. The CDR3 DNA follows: TGTGCCAGCAGCGTAGCCTCGGCAGCGGGAGGGACAGATACGCAGTATTTT. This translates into CASSVASAAGGTDTQYF.

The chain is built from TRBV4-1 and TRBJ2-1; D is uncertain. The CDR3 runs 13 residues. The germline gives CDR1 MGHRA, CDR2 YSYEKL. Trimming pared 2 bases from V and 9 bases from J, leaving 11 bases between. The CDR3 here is CASSQRSGLEQFF. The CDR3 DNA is TGCGCCAGCAGCCAACGATCAGGTCTTGAGCAGTTCTTC.

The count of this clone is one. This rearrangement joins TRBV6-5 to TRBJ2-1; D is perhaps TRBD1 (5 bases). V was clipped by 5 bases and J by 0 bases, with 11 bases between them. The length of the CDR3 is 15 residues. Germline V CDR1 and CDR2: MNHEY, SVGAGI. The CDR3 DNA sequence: TGTGCCAGCAGTCCTGGCAGGGTCTCCTACAATGAGCAGTTCTTC. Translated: CASSPGRVSYNEQFF.